This TCR beta chain stems from a study of T cell responses to AZD1222 COVID-19 vaccine. General study points: Receipt of two AZD1222 doses was followed by a rise in Spike-specific TCR breadth and depth. Mostly white British, mostly female donors; authors suggested clonal diversity may be underestimated. CD4 TCRs linked to vaccination spanned spike, dominating at 160-218 and 743-854. Of the AZD1222 recipients, only five to seven were seropositive at baseline.

The data were produced by immunoSEQ multiplex PCR, yet TCRdb's version contains in-frame clones alone and is incomplete. There are around 100,000 clones in the sample; around 91% occur only once, and roughly 9.1% lies in the top ten. Trimming stripped 8 bases from V and 0 bases from J, with 11 bases between. The CDR3 length is 13 residues. Per germline, CDR1 KGHSH and CDR2 LQKENI. A remark on this clone: Its specificity is not known.

This TCR derives from an adult in good health. The material sequenced was peripheral blood, taken on day 0 of AZD1222 vaccination. This chain connects TRBV18 to TRBJ2-7; possibly TRBD1 for D (5 bases). The CDR3 here is CASLPTDSYEQYF. CDR3 coding DNA: TGTGCCAGCCTCCCGACAGACTCCTACGAGCAGTACTTC.